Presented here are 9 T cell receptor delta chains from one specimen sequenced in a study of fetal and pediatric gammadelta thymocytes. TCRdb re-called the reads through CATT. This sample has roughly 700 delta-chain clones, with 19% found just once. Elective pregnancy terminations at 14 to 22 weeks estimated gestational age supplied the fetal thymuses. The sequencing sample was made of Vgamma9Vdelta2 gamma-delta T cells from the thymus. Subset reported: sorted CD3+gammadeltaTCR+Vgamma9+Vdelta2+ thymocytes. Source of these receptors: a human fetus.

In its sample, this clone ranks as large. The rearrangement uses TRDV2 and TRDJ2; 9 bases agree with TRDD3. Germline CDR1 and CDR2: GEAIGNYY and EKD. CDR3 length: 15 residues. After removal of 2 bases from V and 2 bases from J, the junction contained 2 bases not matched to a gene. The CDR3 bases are TGTGCCTGTGACAATACTGGGGGATTGACAGCACAACTCTTCTTT. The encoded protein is CACDNTGGLTAQLFF.

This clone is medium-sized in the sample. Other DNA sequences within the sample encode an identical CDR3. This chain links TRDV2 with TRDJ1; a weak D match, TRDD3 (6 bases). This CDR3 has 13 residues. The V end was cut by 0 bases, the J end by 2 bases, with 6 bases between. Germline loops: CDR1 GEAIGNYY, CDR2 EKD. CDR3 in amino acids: CACDTGDTDKLIF. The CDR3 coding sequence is TGTGCCTGTGACACCGGGGATACCGATAAACTCATCTTT.

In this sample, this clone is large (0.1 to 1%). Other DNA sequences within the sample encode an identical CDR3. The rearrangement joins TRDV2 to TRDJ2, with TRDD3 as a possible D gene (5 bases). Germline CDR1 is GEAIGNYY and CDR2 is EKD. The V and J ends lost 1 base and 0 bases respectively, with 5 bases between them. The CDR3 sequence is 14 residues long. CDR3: CACDTGALTAQLFF. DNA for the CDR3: TGTGCCTGTGACACTGGGGCTTTGACAGCACAACTCTTCTTT.

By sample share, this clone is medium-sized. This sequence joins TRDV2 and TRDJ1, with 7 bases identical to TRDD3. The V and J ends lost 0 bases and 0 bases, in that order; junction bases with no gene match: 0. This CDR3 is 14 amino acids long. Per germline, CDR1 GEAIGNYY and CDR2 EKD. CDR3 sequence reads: CACDTGDNTDKLIF. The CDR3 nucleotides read TGTGCCTGTGACACCGGGGATAACACCGATAAACTCATCTTT.

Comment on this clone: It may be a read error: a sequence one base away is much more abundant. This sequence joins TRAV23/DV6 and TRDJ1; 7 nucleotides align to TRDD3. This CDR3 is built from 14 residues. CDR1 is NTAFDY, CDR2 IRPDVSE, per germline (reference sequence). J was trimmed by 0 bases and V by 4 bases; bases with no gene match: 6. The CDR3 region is CAALVDTYTDKLIF. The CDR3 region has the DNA TGTGCAGCACTGGTGGATACGTACACCGATAAACTCATCTTT.

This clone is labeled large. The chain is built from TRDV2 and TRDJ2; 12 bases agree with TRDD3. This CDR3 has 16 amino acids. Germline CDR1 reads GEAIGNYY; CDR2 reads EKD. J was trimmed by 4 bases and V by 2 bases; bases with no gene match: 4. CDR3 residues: CACDSTGGYQTAQLFF. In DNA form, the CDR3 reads TGTGCCTGTGACAGTACTGGGGGATACCAGACAGCACAACTCTTCTTT.

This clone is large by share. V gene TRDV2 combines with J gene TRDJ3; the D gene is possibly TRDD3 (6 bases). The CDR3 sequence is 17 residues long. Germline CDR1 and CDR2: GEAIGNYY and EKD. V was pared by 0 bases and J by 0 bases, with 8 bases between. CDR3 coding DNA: TGTGCCTGTGACACCTGGGGGCTCTCCTGGGACACCCGACAGATGTTTTTC. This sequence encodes CACDTWGLSWDTRQMFF.

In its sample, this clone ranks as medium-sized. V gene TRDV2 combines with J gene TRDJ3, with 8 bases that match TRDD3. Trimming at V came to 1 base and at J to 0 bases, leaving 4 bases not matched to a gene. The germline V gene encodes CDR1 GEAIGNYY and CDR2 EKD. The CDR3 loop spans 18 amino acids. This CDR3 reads CACDTGGFLSWDTRQMFF. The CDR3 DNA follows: TGTGCCTGTGACACTGGGGGATTCCTCTCCTGGGACACCCGACAGATGTTTTTC.

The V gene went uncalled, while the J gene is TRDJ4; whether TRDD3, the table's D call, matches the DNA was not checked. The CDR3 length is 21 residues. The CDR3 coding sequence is TGCAGTGGTATCAACGCAGAGTACATGGGGAGGTATGTCAGCTGTGCCAGACCCCTGATCTTT. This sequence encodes CSGINAEYMGRYVSCARPLIF.